This T cell receptor beta chain was captured by sequencing in a study of blood T cell repertoires in COVID-19. Libraries were prepared by immunoSEQ multiplex PCR; TCRdb keeps only in-frame clonotypes and omits some of them. The sample records roughly 280,000 clones, 80% to 90% being singletons. The specimen was PBMCs or T cells enriched from blood (not recorded which). The source of this sequence is a woman in her thirties with acute COVID-19.

CDR3 DNA sequence: TGTGCCAGCAGCCGGGACAGGGGGAGTGAAAAACTGTTTTTT. Translated: CASSRDRGSEKLFF. V and J are TRBV7-9 and TRBJ1-4, with TRBD1 identical over 11 bases. The CDR3 consists of 14 residues. Germline V gene lookup returns CDR1 SEHNR and CDR2 FQNEAQ (reference sequence). Losses at the gene ends were 5 bases for V and 7 bases for J; bases not matched to a gene: 3.